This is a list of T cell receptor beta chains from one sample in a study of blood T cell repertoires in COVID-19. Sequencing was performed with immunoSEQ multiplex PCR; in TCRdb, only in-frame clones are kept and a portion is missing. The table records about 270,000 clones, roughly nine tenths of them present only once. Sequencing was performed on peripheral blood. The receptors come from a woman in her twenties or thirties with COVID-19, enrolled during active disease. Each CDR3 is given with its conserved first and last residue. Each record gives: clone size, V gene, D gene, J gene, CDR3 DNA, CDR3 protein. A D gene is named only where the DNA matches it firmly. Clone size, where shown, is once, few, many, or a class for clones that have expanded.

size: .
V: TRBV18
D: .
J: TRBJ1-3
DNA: TGTGCCAGCTCCCAGAACAGTCTCGGTAGCTCTGGAAACACCATATATTTT
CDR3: CASSQNSLGSSGNTIYF

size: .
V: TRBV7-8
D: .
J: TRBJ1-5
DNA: TGTGCCAGCAGCCGACAGGTTTATAGCAATCAGCCCCAGCATTTT
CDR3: CASSRQVYSNQPQHF

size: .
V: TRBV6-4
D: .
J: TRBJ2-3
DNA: TGTGCCAACAAATCCGTTGGACAGCGCACAGATACGCAGTATTTT
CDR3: CANKSVGQRTDTQYF

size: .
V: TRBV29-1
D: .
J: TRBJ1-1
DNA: TGCAGCGCCTACGCAGACAGGTCCACCACTGAAGCTTTCTTT
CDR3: CSAYADRSTTEAFF

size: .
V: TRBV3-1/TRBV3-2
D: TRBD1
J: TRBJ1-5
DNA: TGTGCCAGCAGCCGCGGACAGGGGGTAGATCAGCCCCAGCATTTT
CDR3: CASSRGQGVDQPQHF

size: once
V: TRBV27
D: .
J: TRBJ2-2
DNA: TGTGCCACCCGGCCGGGGAACACCGGGGAGCTGTTTTTT
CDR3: CATRPGNTGELFF

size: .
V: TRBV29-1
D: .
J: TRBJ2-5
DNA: TGCAGCGTTCTGAGAGGCCGGGGTGAGACCCAGTACTTC
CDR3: CSVLRGRGETQYF

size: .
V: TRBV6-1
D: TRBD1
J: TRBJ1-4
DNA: TGTGCCAGCAGTGGGTATCCGGGACAGGTCGTTGAAAAACTGTTTTTT
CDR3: CASSGYPGQVVEKLFF

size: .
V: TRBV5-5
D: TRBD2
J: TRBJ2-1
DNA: TGTGCCAGCAGCTGGCGGACTAGCCTCATCAACGAGCAGTTCTTC
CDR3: CASSWRTSLINEQFF

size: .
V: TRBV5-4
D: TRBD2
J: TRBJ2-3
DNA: TGTGCCAGCAGCTTGGCTAGTCTAGCGGGGGAATCAGATACGCAGTATTTT
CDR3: CASSLASLAGESDTQYF

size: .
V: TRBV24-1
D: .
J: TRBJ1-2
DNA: TGTGCCACCTCGGGGGGATATGGCTACACCTTC
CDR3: CATSGGYGYTF

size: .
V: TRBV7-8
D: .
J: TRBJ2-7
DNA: TGTGCCAGCAGCTTAGACAGCAGGACCTACGAGCAGTACTTC
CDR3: CASSLDSRTYEQYF

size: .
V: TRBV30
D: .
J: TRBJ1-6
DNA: TGTGCCTGGAGCCCGGGGGGTTATTCACCCCTCCACTTT
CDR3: CAWSPGGYSPLHF

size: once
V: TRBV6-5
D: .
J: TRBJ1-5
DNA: TGTGCCAGCGGGGCCTTAAAGTTGCCTGAGCATTTT
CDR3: CASGALKLPEHF

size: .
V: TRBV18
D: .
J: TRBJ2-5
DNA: TGTGCCAGCTCCCCTGACGCGGGGGCAGAGACCCAGTACTTC
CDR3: CASSPDAGAETQYF

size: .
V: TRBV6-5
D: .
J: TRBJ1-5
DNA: TGTGCCAGCAGGGGCGCCTATAGCAATCAGCCCCAGCATTTT
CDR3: CASRGAYSNQPQHF

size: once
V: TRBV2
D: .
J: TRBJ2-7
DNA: TGTGCCAGCAGTGTGGCGGGGGCAGCCTACGAGCAGTACTTC
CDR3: CASSVAGAAYEQYF

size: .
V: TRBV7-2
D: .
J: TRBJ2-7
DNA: TGTGCCAGCAGCCCAGGTTTCGTTGTGGCGGGGGCGCCCTACGAGCAGTACTTC
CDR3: CASSPGFVVAGAPYEQYF

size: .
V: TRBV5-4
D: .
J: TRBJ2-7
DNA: TGTGCCAGCAGCTTGGGGGTAGGGGAAACCTACGAGCAGTACTTC
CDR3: CASSLGVGETYEQYF

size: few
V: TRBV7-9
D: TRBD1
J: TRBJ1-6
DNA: TGTGCCAGCAGCTTATCCCGGACAGGGAGTATGGGATCACCCCTCCACTTT
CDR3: CASSLSRTGSMGSPLHF

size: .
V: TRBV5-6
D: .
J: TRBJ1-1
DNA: TGTGCCAGCAGTAAAAGGGAACAGGTGAACACTGAAGCTTTCTTT
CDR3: CASSKREQVNTEAFF

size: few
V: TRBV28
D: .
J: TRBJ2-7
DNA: TGTGCCAGCAGTTTTAGTGGACAGCCCTACGAGCAGTACTTC
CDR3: CASSFSGQPYEQYF